The 21 T cell receptor beta chains presented below share a single source sample, sequenced in a study of blood T cell repertoires in COVID-19. Clones were read by immunoSEQ multiplex PCR, and TCRdb kept only the in-frame ones, dropping some. Among 270,000 or so clones, roughly 90% were seen once, and the ten largest hold 0.94%. The sequenced sample consisted of peripheral blood. The receptor set was obtained from a middle-aged woman who had recovered from COVID-19.

This clone was found once. This chain connects TRBV3-1 (or the pseudogene TRBV3-2) to TRBJ2-6, with 9 bases matching TRBD1. This CDR3 region has 18 residues. V was clipped by 1 base and J by 0 bases; unmatched bases: 4. Germline CDR1 and CDR2: LGHDT and YNNKEL (reference sequence). This chain's CDR3 is CASSQGGQGNSGANVLTF. CDR3 DNA sequence: TGTGCCAGCAGCCAAGGGGGACAGGGCAACTCTGGGGCCAACGTCCTGACTTTC.

V gene TRBV28 combines with J gene TRBJ2-2, with 11 bases aligning to TRBD2. The CDR3 loop spans 16 amino acids. The V segment lost 7 bases and the J segment 3 bases; nucleotides outside the gene matches: 7. Germline assignment: CDR1 MDHEN and CDR2 SYDVKM. CDR3 nucleotides: TGTGCCAGCACCACCCCGGGACTAGCGGACACCGGGGAGCTGTTTTTT. Its protein product is CASTTPGLADTGELFF.

The CDR3 here is CASSLGGGGYEQYF. As DNA, the CDR3 is TGTGCCAGCAGCTTAGGGGGGGGTGGCTACGAGCAGTACTTC. The chain uses TRBV11-2 and TRBJ2-7; 7 bases map to TRBD2. The germline gives CDR1 SGHAT, CDR2 FQNNGV. With 1 base clipped from V and 3 bases from J, the junction kept 3 bases outside the gene matches. The CDR3 extends over 14 amino acids.

J is TRBJ2-7 and V is TRBV7-2; 9 bases fit TRBD2. CDR1 SGHTA and CDR2 FQGNSA come from the germline V gene. With 5 bases clipped from V and 2 bases from J, the junction kept 13 bases outside the gene matches. The CDR3 extends over 17 amino acids. CDR3: CASSPSGGPRSPYEQYF. The DNA of the CDR3 is TGTGCCAGCAGCCCCAGCGGGGGGCCACGGAGCCCCTACGAGCAGTACTTC.

The CDR3 DNA follows: TGTGCCAGCAGTTCGCCCGGGACTAGCGGGCTCGAGCAGTACTTC. This encodes CASSSPGTSGLEQYF. The chain links TRBV27 to TRBJ2-7, with TRBD2 matching over 12 bases. V shed 4 bases and J 6 bases; nucleotides not matched to a gene: 7. There are 15 residues in the CDR3. CDR1 MNHEY and CDR2 SMNVEV come from the germline V gene (reference sequence).

V is TRBV27 and J is TRBJ2-1; a weak D match, TRBD1 (6 bases). V lost 8 bases and J lost 5, with 16 bases in between. The CDR3 length is 14 residues. Germline assignment: CDR1 MNHEY and CDR2 SMNVEV (reference sequence). This CDR3 is CASGRQGTHNEQFF. The CDR3 DNA reads TGTGCCAGCGGTAGGCAGGGGACACACAATGAGCAGTTCTTC.

The rearrangement links TRBV27 to TRBJ2-2; 9 bases fit TRBD1. The length of the CDR3 is 16 residues. Losses at the gene ends were 5 bases for V and 5 bases for J; bases not matched to a gene: 9. Per the germline V gene, CDR1 is MNHEY and CDR2 is SMNVEV (reference sequence). CDR3: CASSIWDRAKTGELFF. The CDR3 region has the DNA TGTGCCAGCAGTATATGGGACAGGGCTAAGACCGGGGAGCTGTTTTTT.

This sequence joins TRBV7-2 and TRBJ1-4; perhaps TRBD1 as D (6 bases). Germline V gene lookup returns CDR1 SGHTA and CDR2 FQGNSA. Deletions cut 1 base from V and 3 bases from J, with 6 bases between. This CDR3 has 14 amino acids. The CDR3 coding sequence is TGTGCCAGCAGCTTAGGGGGGCCTAATGAAAAACTGTTTTTT. Its translation: CASSLGGPNEKLFF. The whole variable domain, remainder taken from reference TRBV7-2 and TRBJ1-4, is GAGVSQSPSNKVTEKGKDVELRCDPISGHTALYWYRQSLGQGLEFLIYFQGNSAPDKSGLPSDRFSAERTGGSVSTLTIQRTQQEDSAVYLCASSLGGPNEKLFFGSGTQLSVL.

V usage is TRBV5-1 and J usage is TRBJ2-2; maybe TRBD2 (6 bases). This CDR3 is 14 amino acids long. V shed 7 bases and J shed 0 bases, with 10 bases lying between them. Germline V gene sequence: CDR1 SGHRS, CDR2 YFSETQ. The CDR3 DNA sequence: TGCGCCAGCCAGGAGGGTGCGAACACCGGGGAGCTGTTTTTT. This gives the protein CASQEGANTGELFF.

The chain's CDR3 is CASRLGLERSNEQFF. The CDR3 region has the DNA TGTGCCAGCAGGCTGGGACTCGAGAGGTCCAATGAGCAGTTCTTC. J is TRBJ2-1 and V is TRBV28; possibly TRBD2 for D (6 bases). From germline, CDR1 is MDHEN and CDR2 SYDVKM. V gave up 6 bases and J gave up 6 bases, with 18 bases separating them. The CDR3 contains 15 residues.

The V gene is TRBV3-1 (or the pseudogene TRBV3-2), the J gene TRBJ1-1, with 10 bases matching TRBD1. V lost 5 bases, J lost 8 bases, and 2 bases stayed unmatched. CDR3 length: 12 amino acids. Germline V lookup: CDR1 LGHDT, CDR2 YNNKEL (reference sequence). The CDR3: CASSDRGLEAFF. For the CDR3, the DNA is TGTGCCAGCAGCGACAGGGGGCTAGAAGCTTTCTTT.

V gene TRBV12-5 combines with J gene TRBJ1-5; 7 bases match TRBD1. CDR1 and CDR2 (germline): LGHNT, FRNRAP. The CDR3 is 14 residues long. V trimming: 5 bases; J trimming: 4 bases; junction bases outside the gene matches: 5. The CDR3 DNA follows: TGTGCTAGTGGTCCGGGACAGTGGAATCAGCCCCAGCATTTT. Its translation is CASGPGQWNQPQHF.

V and J are TRBV12-3 or TRBV12-4 and TRBJ2-7; no clear D gene. This CDR3 contains 12 residues. Trimming took off 6 bases at V and 4 bases at J, with 10 bases between the two ends. Written as DNA, the CDR3 is TGTGCCAGCAGCCAACTGTTTTACGAGCAGTACTTC. The encoded protein is CASSQLFYEQYF.

This clone was seen once. This rearrangement joins TRBV12-1 to TRBJ1-4; the tabulated D call, TRBD1, remains unverified against the DNA. TRBV12-1 is given as a pseudogene. This CDR3 is 15 amino acids long. Here the CDR3 reads CASSGTGRSNEKLFF. In DNA form, the CDR3 reads TGTGCCAGCAGCGGGACAGGGCGGTCTAATGAAAAACTGTTTTTT.

The chain carries TRBV18 and TRBJ2-2; unclear D gene. The CDR3 runs to 15 residues. Per germline, CDR1 KGHSH and CDR2 LQKENI. The V and J ends lost 1 base and 7 bases respectively, with 13 bases between them. CDR3 in amino acids: CASSPRAAVGGELFF. Here the CDR3 DNA reads TGTGCCAGCTCACCACGTGCGGCGGTAGGCGGGGAGCTGTTTTTT.

V is TRBV21-1 and J is TRBJ2-7; the listed D gene, TRBD2, was not tested against the DNA. TRBV21-1 is recorded as a pseudogene. The CDR3 extends over 16 amino acids. CDR3 amino acids: CASSKGEGPPWNEQYF. The DNA of the CDR3 is TGTGCCAGCAGCAAAGGGGAGGGCCCGCCTTGGAACGAGCAGTACTTC.

The J gene is TRBJ2-1, the V gene TRBV30; 7 nucleotides line up with TRBD2. With 5 bases clipped from V and 0 bases from J, the junction kept 7 bases outside the gene matches. CDR1 and CDR2 from the germline V gene are GTSNPN and SVGIG (reference sequence). There are 15 residues in the CDR3. The DNA for the CDR3 is TGTGCCTGGTCTACTCTAGCGGCCTCCTACAATGAGCAGTTCTTC. Translated: CAWSTLAASYNEQFF.

The J gene is TRBJ2-1, the V gene TRBV6-5; D is perhaps TRBD1 (6 bases). V gave up 6 bases and J gave up 7 bases, with 13 bases separating them. The CDR3 consists of 13 residues. Germline-derived CDR1 and CDR2 are MNHEY and SVGAGI. This CDR3 reads CASRPQGQNEQFF. The CDR3 DNA sequence: TGTGCCAGCAGGCCCCAGGGGCAGAATGAGCAGTTCTTC.

The DNA of the CDR3 is TGTGCCAGCAGCGAACAGCCTGATCAGCCCCAGCATTTT. Translation: CASSEQPDQPQHF. The rearrangement uses TRBV12-3 or TRBV12-4 and TRBJ1-5; D is ambiguous. V lost 6 bases, J lost 5 bases, and 11 bases lay in between. This CDR3 is 13 amino acids long.

The chain carries TRBV5-1 and TRBJ1-2; TRBD1 aligns across 7 bases. The CDR3 spans 17 residues. Trimming cost V 0 bases and J 1 base; bases outside gene matches: 9. Germline V gene data show CDR1 as SGHRS and CDR2 as YFSETQ. CDR3 sequence: CASSLGGTALVNYGYTF. The CDR3 coding sequence is TGCGCCAGCAGCTTGGGTGGGACAGCACTTGTTAACTATGGCTACACCTTC.

V is TRBV5-5 and J is TRBJ2-7; 9 bases line up with TRBD1. There are 14 residues in the CDR3. Germline loops: CDR1 SGHKS, CDR2 YYEKEE (reference sequence). V shed 5 bases and J 1 base; nucleotides not matched to a gene: 4. The CDR3 region is CASSSGQGSYEQYF. As DNA, the CDR3 is TGTGCCAGCAGTTCGGGACAGGGTTCCTACGAGCAGTACTTC.